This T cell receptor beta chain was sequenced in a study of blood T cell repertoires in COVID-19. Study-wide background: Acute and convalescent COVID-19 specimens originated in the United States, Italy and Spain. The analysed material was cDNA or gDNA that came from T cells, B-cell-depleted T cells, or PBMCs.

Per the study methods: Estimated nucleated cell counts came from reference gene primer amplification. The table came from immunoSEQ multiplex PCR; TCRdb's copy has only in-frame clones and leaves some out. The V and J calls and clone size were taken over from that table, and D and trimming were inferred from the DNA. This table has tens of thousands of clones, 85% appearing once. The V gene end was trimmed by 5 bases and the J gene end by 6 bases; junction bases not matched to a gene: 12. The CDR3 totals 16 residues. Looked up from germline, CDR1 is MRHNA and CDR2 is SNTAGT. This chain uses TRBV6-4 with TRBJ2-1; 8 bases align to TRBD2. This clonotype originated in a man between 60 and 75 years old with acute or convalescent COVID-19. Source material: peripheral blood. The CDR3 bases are TGTGCCAGCAGTCAGGGACTAGTGGGAGCCGGCAATGAGCAGTTCTTC. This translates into CASSQGLVGAGNEQFF.